The 18 T cell receptor beta chains in this list originate from one sample, sequenced in a study of radiotherapy plus CTLA-4 blockade in lung cancer. This table comes from immunoSEQ multiplex PCR, and its TCRdb copy is limited to in-frame clones, with some not included. The data show tens of thousands of clones, with around 77% seen just once and over 8.5% held by the top ten. The sample in question was peripheral blood, obtained from a patient treated with radiotherapy plus ipilimumab. The source of these receptors is a human donor with non-small cell lung cancer who had stable disease on radiotherapy plus ipilimumab.

This clone came up a few times. V and J are TRBV30 and TRBJ2-2; D is undetermined. CDR3 length: 15 residues. Germline V CDR1 and CDR2: GTSNPN, SVGIG (reference sequence). Trimming took 4 bases from V and 4 from J, leaving 16 bases between them. The CDR3 DNA is TGTGCCTGGATACGGGCAGTTTCGACCACCGGGGAGCTGTTTTTT. It yields the protein CAWIRAVSTTGELFF.

This clone came up a few times. The genes are TRBV5-6 and TRBJ1-5, with no clear D. Germline V gene data show CDR1 as SGHDT and CDR2 as YYEEEE. V lost 7 bases to trimming and J lost 8 bases, with 13 bases between them. The CDR3 has 12 amino acids. The CDR3 sequence: CASEGRREPQHF. The DNA of the CDR3 is TGTGCCAGCGAAGGCAGGAGGGAGCCCCAGCATTTT.

This chain connects TRBV10-3 to TRBJ1-5, with D maybe TRBD1 (6 bases). The CDR3 contains 14 residues. Germline CDR1 reads ENHRY; CDR2 reads SYGVKD. Trimming stripped 2 bases from V and 2 bases from J, with 7 bases between. CDR3 nucleotide sequence: TGTGCCATCAGTGAGGAGGGGGGCAATCAGCCCCAGCATTTT. Protein sequence: CAISEEGGNQPQHF.

This clone was seen a handful of times. This chain joins TRBV6-5 and TRBJ1-1; the D is unclear. Per germline, CDR1 MNHEY and CDR2 SVGAGI. The CDR3 consists of 13 residues. Trimming shortened V by 4 bases and J by 1 base, and 7 bases separated the two germline ends. The CDR3 region has the DNA TGTGCCAGCAGTTCGTACACGAACACTGAAGCTTTCTTT. Translating gives CASSSYTNTEAFF.

The gene calls are TRBV5-4 and TRBJ1-1; D might be TRBD1 (5 bases). CDR1 and CDR2 (germline): SGHNT, YYREEE (reference sequence). Trimming removed 10 bases from V and 2 bases from J, with 30 bases in between. This CDR3 has 18 amino acids. The CDR3 protein is CAAGFSSLVRDLNTEAFF. The DNA for the CDR3 is TGTGCCGCTGGGTTCAGCAGCCTTGTTAGGGACCTCAACACTGAAGCTTTCTTT.

This clone has a handful of counts. The chain carries TRBV5-5 and TRBJ1-2; 9 positions agree with TRBD1. The V gene's germline CDR1 is SGHKS and CDR2 YYEKEE (reference sequence). The CDR3 consists of 14 residues. Unmatched junction bases numbered 6, after V lost 4 bases and J lost 5 bases. CDR3 in amino acids: CASSQTGGEYGYTF. Here the CDR3 DNA reads TGTGCCAGCAGCCAGACAGGGGGAGAATATGGCTACACCTTC.

The J gene is TRBJ1-4, the V gene TRBV5-5; 9 nucleotides agree with TRBD1. The CDR3 runs 15 residues. V shed 4 bases, J shed 5 bases, and the junction held 6 bases outside the gene matches. Germline CDR1 reads SGHKS; CDR2 reads YYEKEE (reference sequence). CDR3 nucleotides: TGTGCCAGCAGCGCCGACAGGGGGTCGAATGAAAAACTGTTTTTT. Its protein is CASSADRGSNEKLFF.

The CDR3 nucleotides are TGTGCCAGCAGCAACCGCCCAGGCACCGGAGAGCAGTACTTC. Amino acids: CASSNRPGTGEQYF. V and J are TRBV7-2 and TRBJ2-7, with D unresolved. The V end was cut by 5 bases, the J end by 7 bases, with 18 bases between. The CDR3 contains 14 residues. The germline CDR1 and CDR2 sequences are SGHTA and FQGNSA.

The gene calls are TRBV7-2 and TRBJ1-5; 7 positions agree with TRBD1. Germline-derived CDR1 and CDR2 are SGHTA and FQGNSA. The CDR3 length is 13 residues. Trimming removed 6 bases from V and 6 bases from J; junction bases left unmatched: 5. CDR3 region: CASRGQSGQPQHF. The CDR3 bases are TGTGCCAGCAGGGGACAGTCCGGTCAGCCCCAGCATTTT.

The sample holds a few counts of this clone. Other DNA sequences within the sample encode an identical CDR3. The chain has TRBV6-5 and TRBJ1-5; D is possibly TRBD1 (6 bases). Germline CDR1 reads MNHEY; CDR2 reads SVGAGI. This CDR3 region has 14 residues. Trimming removed 5 bases from V and 2 bases from J, with 10 bases in between. Written as DNA, the CDR3 is TGTGCCAGCAGTGGGGGGGCCGGCAATCAGCCCCAGCATTTT. This translates into CASSGGAGNQPQHF.

This CDR3 reads CASSSGQGVSYGYTF. The CDR3 DNA reads as TGCGCCAGCAGCTCGGGACAGGGGGTCAGCTATGGCTACACCTTC. The chain carries TRBV5-1 and TRBJ1-2; TRBD1 matches 11 bases. CDR1 and CDR2 from the germline V gene are SGHRS and YFSETQ. CDR3 length: 15 amino acids. V was pared by 3 bases and J by 4 bases, with 5 bases of the junction left unmatched.

The rearrangement uses TRBV18 and TRBJ2-6, with 8 positions matching TRBD1. There are 18 residues in the CDR3. Losses at the gene ends were 0 bases for V and 1 base for J; bases not matched to a gene: 5. The germline V gene has CDR1 KGHSH and CDR2 LQKENI. The DNA for the CDR3 is TGTGCCAGCTCACCACCAGGGACAGGAATTTCTGGGGCCAACGTCCTGACTTTC. It yields the protein CASSPPGTGISGANVLTF.

The V and J genes are TRBV28 and TRBJ1-3; D perhaps matches TRBD1 (5 bases). Per the germline V gene, CDR1 is MDHEN and CDR2 is SYDVKM. The CDR3 consists of 14 residues. Trimming left V 8 bases short and J 2 bases short, with 13 bases between. CDR3 in amino acids: CASGLRGAGNTIYF. For the CDR3, the DNA is TGTGCCAGCGGGTTGAGGGGCGCTGGAAACACCATATATTTT.

V gene TRBV19 combines with J gene TRBJ1-5; D uncertain. Trimming pared 1 base from V and 1 base from J, leaving 8 bases between. The CDR3 consists of 15 residues. Germline CDR1 is LNHDA and CDR2 is SQIVND (reference sequence). The CDR3 is CASSIGPQSNQPQHF. The DNA for the CDR3 is TGTGCCAGTAGTATAGGGCCACAGAGCAATCAGCCCCAGCATTTT.

The chain is built from TRBV30 and TRBJ1-2, with a weak D call TRBD1 (5 bases). The germline V gene has CDR1 GTSNPN and CDR2 SVGIG (reference sequence). The V and J ends lost 1 base and 2 bases respectively, with 11 bases between them. The CDR3 spans 14 residues. The CDR3 is CAWSASSGNYGYTF. The CDR3 nucleotides are TGTGCCTGGAGTGCCTCGTCAGGGAACTATGGCTACACCTTC.

The rearrangement uses TRBV2 and TRBJ1-4, with D maybe TRBD1 (6 bases). CDR1 is SNHLY and CDR2 is FYNNEI in the germline V gene. Trimming removed 2 bases from V and 5 bases from J, with 12 bases in between. This CDR3 is 15 amino acids long. CDR3 DNA sequence: TGTGCCAGCAGTGAACTGGGGGCCGTCAATGAAAAACTGTTTTTT. The encoded protein is CASSELGAVNEKLFF. The complete variable domain, with remaining parts taken from reference TRBV2 and TRBJ1-4, reads EPEVTQTPSHQVTQMGQEVILRCVPISNHLYFYWYRQILGQKVEFLVSFYNNEISEKSEIFDDQFSVERPDGSNFTLKIRSTKLEDSAMYFCASSELGAVNEKLFFGSGTQLSVL.

V usage is TRBV7-6 and J usage is TRBJ2-1; TRBD1 matches 10 bases. Germline V lookup: CDR1 SGHVS, CDR2 FNYEAQ. The CDR3 extends over 16 amino acids. The trim removed 2 bases at V and 3 bases at J, leaving 4 bases unmatched. In DNA, the CDR3 is TGTGCCAGCAGCTTACAAGGGACAGGGGTCTACAATGAGCAGTTCTTC. Its translation: CASSLQGTGVYNEQFF.

The chain employs TRBV6-5 and TRBJ2-5; either TRBD1 or TRBD2 may fit D (6 bases each). Per the germline V gene, CDR1 is MNHEY and CDR2 is SVGAGI. Trimming cost V 2 bases and J 5 bases, with 15 bases left between them. The CDR3 consists of 15 residues. The CDR3 spells CASSYVAGEAETQYF. The CDR3 DNA follows: TGTGCCAGCAGTTACGTAGCAGGGGAGGCGGAGACCCAGTACTTC.